This T cell receptor (beta chain) was profiled in a study of T cell repertoires in cytomegalovirus infection. Germline CDR1 is SQVTM and CDR2 is ANQGSEA. CDR3 size: 14 residues. V was pared by 6 bases and J by 1 base, with 15 bases between. In its sample, this clonotype was seen many times. MiXCR, applied by TCRdb to the reads, yields one record per CDR3 protein. The sample lists more than 150,000 distinct CDR3 sequences, roughly 19% occurring once. The chain uses TRBV29-1 and TRBJ1-1, with TRBD1 as a possible D gene (5 bases). The sequence was collected from a human donor in good health (CMV status not recorded). Some clones in this sample may be carry-over from other donors' samples. The sequencing sample was made of PBMCs. The CDR3, as DNA: TGCAGCGTCTCCCAAGGGGCAGGGAACACTGAAGCTTTCTTT. Its protein product is CSVSQGAGNTEAFF.